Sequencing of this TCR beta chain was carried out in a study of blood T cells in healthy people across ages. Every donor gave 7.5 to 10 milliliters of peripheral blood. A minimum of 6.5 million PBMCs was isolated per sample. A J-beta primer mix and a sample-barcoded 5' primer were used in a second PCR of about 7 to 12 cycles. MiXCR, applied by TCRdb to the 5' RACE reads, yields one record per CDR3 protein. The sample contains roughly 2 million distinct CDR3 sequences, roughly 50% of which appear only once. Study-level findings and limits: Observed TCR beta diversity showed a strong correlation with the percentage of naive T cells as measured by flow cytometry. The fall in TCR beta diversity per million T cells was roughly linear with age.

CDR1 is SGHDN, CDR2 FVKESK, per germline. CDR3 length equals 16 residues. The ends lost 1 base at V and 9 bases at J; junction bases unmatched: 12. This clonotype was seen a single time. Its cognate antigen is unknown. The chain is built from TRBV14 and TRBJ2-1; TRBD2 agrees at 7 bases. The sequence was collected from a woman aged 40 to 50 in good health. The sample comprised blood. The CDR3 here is CASSQGVRAGVGEQFF. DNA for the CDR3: TGTGCCAGCAGCCAAGGGGTGCGGGCGGGGGTGGGTGAGCAGTTCTTC.